These T cell receptor beta chains were read from a single sample in a study of Ad26.COV2.S vaccination and SARS-CoV-2 variants. Clones were read by immunoSEQ multiplex PCR, and TCRdb kept only the in-frame ones, dropping some. Of roughly 300,000 clones in the sample, 88% were seen once. Sample: peripheral blood, taken in a trial of Ad26.COV2.S vaccine versus placebo. These receptors all stem from a person aged 18-65 years who received the Ad26.COV2.S COVID-19 vaccine or a placebo. CDR3s include the opening cysteine and the closing phenylalanine or tryptophan. A D gene is named only where the DNA matches it firmly. Clone size is not always given. Where it is, it says once, few, many or a class for expanded clones.

size	V	D	J	DNA	CDR3
.	TRBV7-9	TRBD2	TRBJ2-1	TGTGCCAGCAGCTTAGACTCTAGCGGGGCCTACAATGAGCAGTTCTTC	CASSLDSSGAYNEQFF
few	TRBV2	.	TRBJ2-7	TGTGCCAGCAGTTATACCTACGAGCAGTACTTC	CASSYTYEQYF
.	TRBV7-2	.	TRBJ1-1	TGTGCCAGCAGTCTTAGAGGGCCCACGAACACTGAAGCTTTCTTT	CASSLRGPTNTEAFF
.	TRBV5-6	.	TRBJ1-1	TGTGCCAGCAACTCCTACCTTGTCCGGGAAACTGAAGCTTTCTTT	CASNSYLVRETEAFF
.	TRBV9	.	TRBJ1-6	TGTGCCAGCAGCGTAGAATGGGGTTCACCCCTCCACTTT	CASSVEWGSPLHF
.	TRBV20-1	.	TRBJ2-2	TGCAGTACTAGGATGACCGGGGAGCTGTTTTTT	CSTRMTGELFF
.	TRBV11-2	.	TRBJ2-7	TGTGCCAGCAGCTTAGCATGGCAGTCCTACGAGCAGTACTTC	CASSLAWQSYEQYF
.	TRBV6-5	.	TRBJ1-2	TGTGCCAGCAGTTACTCTCGGGGTGCGGACTATGGCTACACCTTC	CASSYSRGADYGYTF
.	TRBV5-1	.	TRBJ2-2	TGCGCCAGCAGCTCCCCCTCGGTCGGGGAGCTGTTTTTT	CASSSPSVGELFF
.	TRBV29-1	.	TRBJ2-5	TGCAGCGTTGAGAGACCTAAACAGTACTTC	CSVERPKQYF
.	TRBV28	.	TRBJ2-1	TGTGCCAGCAGGCCCCAGGGAGACAATGAGCAGTTCTTC	CASRPQGDNEQFF
many	TRBV6-4	TRBD2	TRBJ2-1	TGTGCCAGCGCCCCTCTGGCGGGAGGGCCGGATGAGCAGTTCTTC	CASAPLAGGPDEQFF
.	TRBV29-1	.	TRBJ2-3	TGCAGCGTTGTCCGGGGCCGATCTAGCACAGATACGCAGTATTTT	CSVVRGRSSTDTQYF
.	TRBV3-1/TRBV3-2	.	TRBJ2-5	TGTGCCAGCAGCCGAACCCCGGGACTCAGAGGGGAGACCCAGTACTTC	CASSRTPGLRGETQYF
.	TRBV19	.	TRBJ1-1	TGTGCCAGTAGTTCCGAGAACACTGAAGCTTTCTTT	CASSSENTEAFF
.	TRBV6-1	.	TRBJ1-1	TGTGCCAGCAGTGAGACGACCGAGAGGTCGGCTGAAGCTTTCTTT	CASSETTERSAEAFF
.	TRBV11-3	TRBD1	TRBJ2-2	TGTGCCAGCAGCGACCGGACAGGGGACGGGGAGCTGTTTTTT	CASSDRTGDGELFF
.	TRBV11-1	TRBD2	TRBJ2-5	TGTGCCAGCAGCTTCACTAGCGGATTAACCCAAGAGACCCAGTACTTC	CASSFTSGLTQETQYF
once	TRBV27	.	TRBJ2-3	TGTGCCAGCAGTTTATGGTCGTCGAACACAGATACGCAGTATTTT	CASSLWSSNTDTQYF
.	TRBV29-1	.	TRBJ2-6	TGCAGCGTGGGGGATATTACTCCCTCTGGGGCCAACGTCCTGACTTTC	CSVGDITPSGANVLTF
few	TRBV5-1	.	TRBJ1-3	TGCGCCAGCAGCTTGGACAGTCCTGGAAACACCATATATTTT	CASSLDSPGNTIYF
.	TRBV30	.	TRBJ1-1	TGTGCCTGGAGCGCCAGTGGTGACACTGAAGCTTTCTTT	CAWSASGDTEAFF
.	TRBV19	.	TRBJ1-2	TGTGCCAGTAGGATAACAAGTAACTATGGCTACACCTTC	CASRITSNYGYTF
.	TRBV13	.	TRBJ2-7	TGTGCCAGCAGCTTAGGAGCACTCTCCAGCTCCTACGAGCAGTACTTC	CASSLGALSSSYEQYF
.	TRBV7-9	.	TRBJ2-2	TGTGCCAGCAGCTTACCAGCAAAAGTGGAGCTGTTTTTT	CASSLPAKVELFF
.	TRBV7-9	.	TRBJ2-3	TGTGCCAGCAGAGGCGTAGATACGCAGTATTTT	CASRGVDTQYF
.	TRBV7-3	TRBD1	TRBJ2-1	TGTGCCAGCAGCCAGGACAGGGGGCGGGGGCTTCACAATGAGCAGTTCTTC	CASSQDRGRGLHNEQFF
.	TRBV7-3	.	TRBJ2-2	TGTGCCAGCAGCTTAGGATTGGCGAACACCGGGGAGCTGTTTTTT	CASSLGLANTGELFF
.	TRBV6-2/TRBV6-3	.	TRBJ1-3	TGTGCCAGCAGTTACTCTGGAGGTTGGGGAAACACCATATATTTT	CASSYSGGWGNTIYF
.	TRBV27	TRBD1	TRBJ2-7	TGTGCCAGCAGTTGGACAGGCACCGAGCAGTACTTC	CASSWTGTEQYF
.	TRBV19	.	TRBJ2-7	TGTGCCAGTAGTAAGGGCGGAAACTCCCGGATGCTGGGGGAGCAGTACTTC	CASSKGGNSRMLGEQYF
.	TRBV7-3	TRBD2	TRBJ2-1	TGTGCCAGCAGCTTAAATTTAGGACTAGCGGGACGCCCCGATTACAATGAGCAGTTCTTC	CASSLNLGLAGRPDYNEQFF
once	TRBV7-3	.	TRBJ2-3	TGTGCCAGCAGCTGCGGACCCGGGGGGTATTTT	CASSCGPGGYF
.	TRBV27	.	TRBJ1-5	TGTGCCAGCAGCCGGACCCGGTATAGCAATCAGCCCCAGCATTTT	CASSRTRYSNQPQHF
.	TRBV11-2	.	TRBJ1-2	TGTGCCAGCAGCTCCAATGTCCTAAACTATGGCTACACCTTC	CASSSNVLNYGYTF
.	TRBV7-2	.	TRBJ1-5	TGTGCCAGCAGCCCCCACGCAGAAGCTCGAGGACAGCCCCAGCATTTT	CASSPHAEARGQPQHF
.	TRBV12-5	TRBD2	TRBJ2-1	TGTGCTAGTGGTTTGGTACTTGGGACTAGCGGGGGGCAGAGCTCCTACAATGAGCAGTTCTTC	CASGLVLGTSGGQSSYNEQFF
.	TRBV5-4	TRBD1	TRBJ1-2	TGTGCCAGCAGCTTGGCCGGGACAGGGGAATATGGCTACACCTTC	CASSLAGTGEYGYTF
.	TRBV5-4	TRBD2	TRBJ2-5	TGTGCCAGCAGCCGTGGGAGGGGTGAAGAGACCCAGTACTTC	CASSRGRGEETQYF
.	TRBV7-2	.	TRBJ1-2	TGTGCCAGCAGCTTAGACGCGGGTTCGTCTAACTATGGCTACACCTTC	CASSLDAGSSNYGYTF
.	TRBV3-1/TRBV3-2	.	TRBJ1-4	TGTGCCAGCAGCCAAGATCGCGCGGGTGGACCTAATGAAAAACTGTTTTTT	CASSQDRAGGPNEKLFF
.	TRBV5-1	.	TRBJ2-7	TGCGCCAGCAGCTCGGACGGTACCTACGAGCAGTACTTC	CASSSDGTYEQYF
.	TRBV7-3	TRBD2	TRBJ2-3	TGTGCCAGCAGCCCAATAGCGGGAGTCCGCACAGATACGCAGTATTTT	CASSPIAGVRTDTQYF
once	TRBV10-3	TRBD1	TRBJ2-7	TGTGCCATCAGTGAGTCCCGACAGGGGGCAGGCGAGCAGTACTTC	CAISESRQGAGEQYF
.	TRBV3-1/TRBV3-2	.	TRBJ2-1	TGTGCCAGCAGCCAATGGTCCCCCGGCGGGAAGCCCTACAATGAGCAGTTCTTC	CASSQWSPGGKPYNEQFF
.	TRBV2	TRBD1	TRBJ1-4	TGTGCCAGCAGTTTAACAGGGGCAACTAATGAAAAACTGTTTTTT	CASSLTGATNEKLFF